This TCR beta chain comes out of a study of cytomegalovirus exposure and HLA in healthy donors. Study details: About 85 million unique TCR sequences came from HLA-typed donors in an early release. Findings and limits, study-wide: In a later analysis, approximately 18,000 TCR beta sequences were associated with HLA alleles at 0.05 false discovery rate. By HLA locus, TCR association rates varied in a later analysis, with DRB1 showing the most and HLA-C the fewest.

Use of 60 Vbeta and 13 Jbeta primers characterized the PCR. Sequencing was performed with immunoSEQ multiplex PCR; in TCRdb, only in-frame clones are kept and a portion is missing. This sample has more than 100,000 clones, with around nine tenths found just once. Details on this clone: Antigen: not known.

Material for sequencing was PBMCs. This TCR came from a woman younger than 45 in good health and CMV-seronegative.

CDR3 protein: CSVELQAQGTEAFF. In DNA, the CDR3 is TGCAGCGTTGAATTACAGGCCCAGGGGACTGAAGCTTTCTTT. This rearrangement joins TRBV29-1 to TRBJ1-1; D is perhaps TRBD1 (6 bases). Per the germline V gene, CDR1 is SQVTM and CDR2 is ANQGSEA. The CDR3 is 14 amino acids. V lost 2 bases and J lost 5, with 15 bases in between.